What follows are 2 T cell receptor beta chains derived from one specimen sequenced in a study of blood T cells in healthy people across ages. For the second PCR, which ran for about 7 to 11 cycles, a sample-barcoded 5' primer and a J-beta primer mix were used. TCRdb re-derived calls from the 5' RACE reads in MiXCR, one entry per CDR3 protein. The table lists around 2 million distinct CDR3 sequences, about two fifths of them singletons. The sequenced material came from blood. The receptor source for this set is a human donor in good health.

The chain joins TRBV7-6 to TRBJ2-1; perhaps TRBD2 as D (7 bases). The CDR3 sequence is 11 residues long. Germline V gene lookup returns CDR1 SGHVS and CDR2 FNYEAQ. In DNA, the CDR3 is TGTGCAGAGGGGGGGTTTAATGAGCAGTTCTTC. It yields the protein CAEGGFNEQFF.

On this clonotype itself: An end of the junction does not agree with germline; a read error may underlie this. The rearrangement links TRBV6-8 to TRBJ1-2, with D perhaps TRBD1 (5 bases). CDR3 size: 13 residues. The germline V gene encodes CDR1 MNHGY and CDR2 SAAAGT. The CDR3 DNA reads TGTGCCAGCAGTTACTGGGGGTGCTATGGCCACACCTTC. Protein product: CASSYWGCYGHTF.